This entry lists 29 T cell receptor delta chains sequenced from one sample in a study of gamma-delta T cells after stem cell transplantation. TCRdb reanalyzed the RT-PCR reads using CATT. The table lists fewer than 2,000 delta-chain clones, around 19% of them singletons. The sample was gamma-delta T cells. Receptor source: a human donor. It is not recorded whose cells these are; they may come from a transplant donor.

As for this clone: A far more abundant clone sits one base away, making this likely a read error. Other DNA sequences from this sample encode an identical CDR3 as well. The CDR3 sequence: CACDPVLGDSHTDKLIF. The DNA for the CDR3 is TGTGCCTGTGACCCAGTACTGGGGGACTCCCACACCGATAAACTCATCTTT. The genes are TRDV2 and TRDJ1; 9 nucleotides agree with TRDD3. The J segment lost 0 bases and the V segment lost 3 bases, leaving 10 bases of the junction unmatched. CDR1 and CDR2 from the germline V gene are GEAIGNYY and EKD. This CDR3 is 17 amino acids long.

This clone is medium-sized. This chain connects TRDV2 to TRDJ1; 12 nucleotides line up with TRDD3. The CDR3 spans 19 residues. The V gene end was trimmed by 1 base and the J gene end by 0 bases; junction bases not matched to a gene: 11. Looked up from germline, CDR1 is GEAIGNYY and CDR2 is EKD. The CDR3 coding sequence is TGTGCCTGTGACACGATGAAGACTGGGGGATACCTCCACACCGATAAACTCATCTTT. Residues: CACDTMKTGGYLHTDKLIF.

This clone was seen only once. A far larger clone is off by one base, so a read error is likely. Other nucleotide sequences from this sample produce the same CDR3. The chain recombines TRDV2 with TRDJ1; 8 bases fit TRDD3. CDR1 and CDR2 (germline): GEAIGNYY, EKD. V trimming: 1 base; J trimming: 2 bases; junction bases outside the gene matches: 38. This CDR3 is 26 amino acids long. CDR3 DNA: TGTGCCTGTGACACGGTAAAATCTGCCTTGCCTAAATCTCCGGGGATACTGGATAGTCCTACCGATAAACTCATCTTT. Translating gives CACDTVKSALPKSPGILDSPTDKLIF.

This clone occurred a few times. The protein TCRdb lists belongs to a much larger clone and differs from this DNA's translation at residue 5, which points to a read error; the protein shown is made from the DNA. The V call is TRDV2, the J call TRDJ1; no definite D call. The CDR3 totals 17 residues. Germline loops: CDR1 GEAIGNYY, CDR2 EKD. V lost 3 bases and J lost 5, with 24 bases in between. DNA for the CDR3: TGTGCCTGTGACGCCGTGAGGGGCCCCCCCATCGGGGATAAACTCATCTTT. Its protein product is CACDAVRGPPIGDKLIF.

This clone was found a few times. The TCRdb record carries a much larger clone's protein, which differs from this DNA's translation at residue 10; a read error is the likely cause, and the protein listed here is the DNA translation. The V gene is TRDV2, the J gene TRDJ1, with D possibly being TRDD3 (5 bases). The V end lost 3 bases, the J end lost 3 bases, and 22 bases lay between the germline ends. Germline V gene lookup returns CDR1 GEAIGNYY and CDR2 EKD. This CDR3 comprises 17 residues. CDR3 region: CACDSIDGGLLSDKLIF. The CDR3 DNA reads as TGTGCCTGTGACTCTATAGACGGGGGGTTACTTTCCGATAAACTCATCTTT.

This clone occurred a few times. It differs at one base from a far larger clone, so likely a read error. The chain has TRDV2 and TRDJ1; D gene ambiguous. Germline V gene sequence: CDR1 GEAIGNYY, CDR2 EKD. Trimming pared 0 bases from V and 0 bases from J, leaving 10 bases between. This CDR3 has 15 amino acids. CDR3 sequence (DNA): TGTGCCTGTGACACCGCGGGGCCGTACACCGATAAACTCATCTTT. This translates into CACDTAGPYTDKLIF.

About this clone: Only one base separates this from a far larger clonotype, so it likely reflects a read error. The sample has other DNA sequences that encode this CDR3 too. This chain joins TRDV2 and TRDJ3; 13 nucleotides match TRDD3. The CDR3 runs to 21 residues. Germline V gives CDR1 GEAIGNYY, CDR2 EKD. Here the CDR3 reads CACDTGQLGDTLSWDTRQMFF. The CDR3 nucleotides read TGTGCCTGTGACACTGGGCAACTGGGGGATACGCTCTCCTGGGACACCCGGCAGATGTTTTTC.

This clone is medium-sized. The sample contains more than one DNA sequence encoding this CDR3. The rearrangement uses TRDV2 and TRDJ3, with 8 nucleotides matching TRDD3. J was trimmed by 0 bases and V by 1 base; bases with no gene match: 13. The length of the CDR3 is 21 residues. Germline lookup yields CDR1 GEAIGNYY and CDR2 EKD. CDR3 in DNA: TGTGCCTGTGACACGCTACTGGGGGTTCCCTCGAGCTCCTGGGACACCCGACAGATGTTTTTC. The encoded protein is CACDTLLGVPSSSWDTRQMFF.

This clone was detected a few times. The mismatch at residue 4 between this DNA's translation and the TCRdb protein of a much larger clone likely reflects a read error; the protein shown is translated from the DNA. The chain is built from TRDV2 and TRDJ1; the match to TRDD3 covers 9 bases. CDR1 is GEAIGNYY and CDR2 is EKD in the germline V gene. This CDR3 has 19 residues. For the CDR3, the DNA is TGTGCCTGTGGCACCGTTGGACTGGGGGACCCATCCGCAACCCATAAACTCATCTTT. Translation: CACGTVGLGDPSATHKLIF.

This clone is deemed large. The V and J genes are TRDV2 and TRDJ1, with TRDD3 identical over 10 bases. The V gene end was trimmed by 0 bases and the J gene end by 0 bases; junction bases not matched to a gene: 15. Germline V CDR1 and CDR2: GEAIGNYY, EKD. There are 20 residues in the CDR3. In nucleotides, the CDR3 is TGTGCCTGTGACACCGTTAATCCGGGGGATACGCTCCCCTACACCGATAAACTCATCTTT. This translates into CACDTVNPGDTLPYTDKLIF.

Worth noting for this clone: The likely explanation is a read error, given a far larger clone one base away. The chain couples TRDV2 to TRDJ1; no firm D call. Germline V lookup: CDR1 GEAIGNYY, CDR2 EKD. The CDR3 is made up of 28 amino acids. The CDR3 is CACEPLSAKPPGGSPDSLMKLNTEKLIF. The DNA of the CDR3 is TGTGCCTGTGAGCCTCTTTCGGCAAAACCTCCGGGAGGCTCCCCCGACAGCCTTATGAAACTCAACACCGAGAAACTCATCTTT.

To note about this clone: This is likely an artifact of a read error, given a far larger clone one base away. The chain combines TRDV2 with TRDJ1; D not certain. Trimming took off 5 bases at V and 0 bases at J, with 18 bases between the two ends. In germline, CDR1 is GEAIGNYY, CDR2 EKD. The CDR3 runs 16 residues. The CDR3 DNA reads TGTGCCTGTGTCAGGGTCGGGCCCTCGTACACCGATAAACTCATCTTT. Its translation: CACVRVGPSYTDKLIF.

This clone showed up just a few times. This DNA's translation and the protein TCRdb lists, from a much larger clone, do not match at residue 3, likely due to a read error; the protein shown is translated from the DNA. The chain joins TRDV2 to TRDJ1; possibly TRDD1 or TRDD3 for D (5 bases each). CDR3 length: 14 residues. The germline CDR1 and CDR2 sequences are GEAIGNYY and EKD. The DNA for the CDR3 is TGTGCCCGTGACCAAATACTGGACGCCGATAAACTCATCTTT. Translated: CARDQILDADKLIF.

This chain joins TRDV2 and TRDJ1, with 10 nucleotides matching TRDD3. Germline CDR1 GEAIGNYY, CDR2 EKD. The CDR3 sequence is 14 residues long. After removal of 3 bases from V and 4 bases from J, the junction contained 4 bases not matched to a gene. CDR3 protein: CACDLLGDVDKLIF. The CDR3 DNA follows: TGTGCCTGTGACTTACTGGGGGATGTCGATAAACTCATCTTT.

The V and J genes are TRDV1 and TRDJ1; 12 positions match TRDD3. J was trimmed by 8 bases and V by 2 bases; bases with no gene match: 12. This CDR3 comprises 17 residues. Germline V gene lookup returns CDR1 TSWWSYY and CDR2 QGS. The CDR3: CALGENVLGDTHKKLIF. The CDR3, as DNA: TGTGCTCTTGGGGAAAATGTCCTGGGGGATACGCACAAAAAACTCATCTTT.

As for this clone: A far larger clone is just one base off, so this is likely a read error. Other DNA sequences of this sample code for an identical CDR3. The chain combines TRDV2 with TRDJ1; D uncertain. Germline CDR1 GEAIGNYY, CDR2 EKD. The CDR3 extends over 28 amino acids. In DNA, the CDR3 is TGTGCCTGTGAGCCTCTTTCGGCAAAACCTCCGGGAGGCTCCCCCGACAGCCTTATGAAACTCAACACCGACAAACTCATCTTT. Protein product: CACEPLSAKPPGGSPDSLMKLNTDKLIF.

There are a few counts of this clone. The protein TCRdb lists belongs to a much larger clone and differs from this DNA's translation at residue 10, which points to a read error; the protein shown is made from the DNA. The gene calls are TRDV2 and TRDJ1, with 10 bases aligning to TRDD3. CDR3 length equals 20 residues. With V trimmed by 3 bases and J by 1 base, 19 bases remained unmatched. The germline gives CDR1 GEAIGNYY, CDR2 EKD. The CDR3 loop reads CACDLMSAGVGDTSTDKLIF. Here the CDR3 DNA reads TGTGCCTGTGACTTGATGTCGGCGGGGGTGGGGGATACATCCACCGATAAACTCATCTTT.

In the case of this clone: This likely came from a read error, as a far larger clone is one base away. This same CDR3 is encoded by further DNA sequences in the sample. The rearrangement joins TRDV2 to TRDJ1; D is ambiguous. The CDR3 totals 13 residues. V was cut by 3 bases and J by 0 bases, with 7 bases left in between. Germline-derived CDR1 and CDR2 are GEAIGNYY and EKD. CDR3 nucleotides: TGTGCCTGTGACCCACTGTACACCGATAAACTCATCTTT. This encodes CACDPLYTDKLIF.

As regards this clone: The protein held in TCRdb is that of a much larger clone and does not match this DNA's translation at residue 10, likely because of a read error; the protein shown is translated from the DNA. The V and J genes are TRDV2 and TRDJ1; 9 bases agree with TRDD3. The CDR3 spans 19 residues. The V gene's germline CDR1 is GEAIGNYY and CDR2 EKD. Losses at the gene ends were 2 bases for V and 2 bases for J; bases not matched to a gene: 17. CDR3 coding DNA: TGTGCCTGTGACAGCGTACTGGGGGACTCGTACCTTCCGACCGATAAACTCATCTTT. Translated, it gives CACDSVLGDSYLPTDKLIF.

This clone was picked up a small number of times. A far larger clone lies a single base away; this is likely a read error. This chain links TRDV2 with TRDJ1; possible D gene TRDD3, 6 bases. The CDR3 sequence is 16 residues long. Trimming took off 0 bases at V and 7 bases at J, with 20 bases between the two ends. Germline-derived CDR1 and CDR2 are GEAIGNYY and EKD. The CDR3 nucleotides read TGTGCCTGTGACACCGTGGGACTGAGGGATAACGGTAAACTCATCTTT. Translated: CACDTVGLRDNGKLIF.

Notes on this clone: Given a far larger clone just one base away, this is likely a sequencing read error. This rearrangement joins TRDV2 to TRDJ1; 8 bases align to TRDD3. Germline CDR1 is GEAIGNYY and CDR2 is EKD. This CDR3 comprises 23 residues. After removal of 0 bases from V and 0 bases from J, the junction contained 26 bases not matched to a gene. In DNA, the CDR3 is TGTGCCTGTGACACCGTCCCTGCCTCTTCGTACTGGGGGCTCTTCAACAACACCGATAAACTCATCTTT. Its protein product is CACDTVPASSYWGLFNNTDKLIF.

To note about this clone: A much larger clone lies one base from this, so it may be a read error. This rearrangement joins TRDV2 to TRDJ1; no definite D call. Trimming took 0 bases from V and 0 from J, leaving 10 bases between them. Germline V gives CDR1 GEAIGNYY, CDR2 EKD. The CDR3 is made up of 15 amino acids. As DNA, the CDR3 is TGTGCCTGTGACACCGTAATAAGGTACACCGATAAACTCATCTTT. Amino acid sequence: CACDTVIRYTDKLIF.

Relative to its sample, this clone is medium-sized. The chain carries TRDV2 and TRDJ2, with TRDD3 matching 12 bases. Germline-derived CDR1 and CDR2 are GEAIGNYY and EKD. The CDR3 runs to 21 residues. Trimming at V came to 4 bases and at J to 0 bases, leaving 17 bases not matched to a gene. CDR3 coding DNA: TGTGCCTGTGAGAAGCTCCGGGCCACTGGGGGATACACAGCTTTGACAGCACAACTCTTCTTT. This translates into CACEKLRATGGYTALTAQLFF.

Turning to this clone: This may come from a read error, since a much larger clone is one base off. CDR3 residues: CACDTLAARTGGLEWSYTDKLIF. CDR3 DNA: TGTGCCTGTGACACCCTAGCCGCTCGTACTGGGGGATTAGAGTGGTCGTACACCGATAAACTCATCTTT. This chain links TRDV2 with TRDJ1; 10 nucleotides agree with TRDD3. Germline CDR1 is GEAIGNYY and CDR2 is EKD. V was pared by 0 bases and J by 0 bases, with 24 bases of the junction left unmatched. This CDR3 comprises 23 residues.

This clone is judged medium-sized. The rearrangement joins TRDV2 to TRDJ1; D perhaps matches TRDD3 (6 bases). The V gene lost 2 bases and the J gene lost 4 bases, with 25 bases spanning the gap. The V gene's germline CDR1 is GEAIGNYY and CDR2 EKD. The CDR3 is 18 amino acids. DNA for the CDR3: TGTGCCTGTGACAACCTGATCCCCCCGGGGGACGCGAGCGATAAACTCATCTTT. Encoded protein: CACDNLIPPGDASDKLIF.

This clone turned up a few times. A far larger clone is only one base removed, so a read error is likely. The sample contains more than one DNA sequence encoding this CDR3. The chain combines TRDV2 with TRDJ1; D is perhaps TRDD2 (5 bases). Per the germline V gene, CDR1 is GEAIGNYY and CDR2 is EKD. The CDR3 length is 20 residues. The CDR3 bases are TGTGCCTGTGACACCGTAAGACCCTACGATGTACACCCTACCACCGATAAACTTATCTTT. Its translation is CACDTVRPYDVHPTTDKLIF.

By sample share, this clone is medium-sized. This may be a read error: a much more frequent sequence differs by one nucleotide. This sequence joins TRDV2 and TRDJ1; TRDD3 matches 10 bases. The V and J ends lost 0 bases and 6 bases, in that order; junction bases with no gene match: 12. The CDR3 extends over 17 amino acids. CDR1 and CDR2 (germline): GEAIGNYY, EKD. The CDR3 spells CACDTVQTGGCLNKLIF. The CDR3 DNA reads as TGTGCCTGTGACACCGTTCAGACTGGGGGATGCTTGAATAAACTCATCTTT.

Comments on this clone: It is likely a read error: a sequence one base away is far more abundant. The chain uses TRDV2 and TRDJ1; the match to TRDD3 covers 12 bases. The CDR3 is 22 residues long. Trimming cost V 3 bases and J 0 bases; bases outside gene matches: 22. From germline, CDR1 is GEAIGNYY and CDR2 EKD. In DNA form, the CDR3 reads TGTGCCTGTGACCATATCCTCCCCCTGGGGGATACGTTTGCAGGAGACACCGATAAACTCATCTTT. It yields the protein CACDHILPLGDTFAGDTDKLIF.

This clone was seen more than once but under ten times. This could be a read error, since a much larger clone is one nucleotide away. Other DNA sequences in this sample translate to the same CDR3. The V gene is TRDV2, the J gene TRDJ1; the match to TRDD3 covers 10 bases. Germline loops: CDR1 GEAIGNYY, CDR2 EKD. After removal of 1 base from V and 4 bases from J, the junction contained 17 bases not matched to a gene. The CDR3 length is 19 residues. The CDR3 bases are TGTGCCTGTGACACTATACGGGGGGGATACGGAAACACGGTCGATAAACTCATCTTT. It encodes CACDTIRGGYGNTVDKLIF.